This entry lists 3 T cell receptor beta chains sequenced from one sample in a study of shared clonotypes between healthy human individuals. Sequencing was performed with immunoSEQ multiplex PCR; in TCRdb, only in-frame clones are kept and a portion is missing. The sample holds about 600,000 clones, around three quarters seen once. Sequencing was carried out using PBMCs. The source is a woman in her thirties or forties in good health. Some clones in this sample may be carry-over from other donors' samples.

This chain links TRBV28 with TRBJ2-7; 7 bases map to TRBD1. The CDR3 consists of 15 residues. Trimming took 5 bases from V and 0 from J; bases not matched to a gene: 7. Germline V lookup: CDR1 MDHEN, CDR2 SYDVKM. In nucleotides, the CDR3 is TGTGCCAGCAGTCTAGGGGGCCCTGGCTCCTACGAGCAGTACTTC. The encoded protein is CASSLGGPGSYEQYF.

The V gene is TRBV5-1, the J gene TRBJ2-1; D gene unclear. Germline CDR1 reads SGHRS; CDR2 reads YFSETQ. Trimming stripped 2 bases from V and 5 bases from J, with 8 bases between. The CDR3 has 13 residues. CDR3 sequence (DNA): TGCGCCAGCAGCTTCGACGGCAACAATGAGCAGTTCTTC. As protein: CASSFDGNNEQFF.

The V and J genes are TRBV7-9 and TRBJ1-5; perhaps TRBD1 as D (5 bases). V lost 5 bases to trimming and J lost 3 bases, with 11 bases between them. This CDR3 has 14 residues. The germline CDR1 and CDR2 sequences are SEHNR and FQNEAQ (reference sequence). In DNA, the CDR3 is TGTGCCAGCAGCCCCTGGGACTACAATCAGCCCCAGCATTTT. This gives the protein CASSPWDYNQPQHF. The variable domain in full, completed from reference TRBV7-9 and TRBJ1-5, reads DTGVSQNPRHKITKRGQNVTFRCDPISEHNRLYWYRQTLGQGPEFLTYFQNEAQLEKSRLLSDRFSAERPKGSFSTLEIQRTEQGDSAMYLCASSPWDYNQPQHFGDGTRLSIL.